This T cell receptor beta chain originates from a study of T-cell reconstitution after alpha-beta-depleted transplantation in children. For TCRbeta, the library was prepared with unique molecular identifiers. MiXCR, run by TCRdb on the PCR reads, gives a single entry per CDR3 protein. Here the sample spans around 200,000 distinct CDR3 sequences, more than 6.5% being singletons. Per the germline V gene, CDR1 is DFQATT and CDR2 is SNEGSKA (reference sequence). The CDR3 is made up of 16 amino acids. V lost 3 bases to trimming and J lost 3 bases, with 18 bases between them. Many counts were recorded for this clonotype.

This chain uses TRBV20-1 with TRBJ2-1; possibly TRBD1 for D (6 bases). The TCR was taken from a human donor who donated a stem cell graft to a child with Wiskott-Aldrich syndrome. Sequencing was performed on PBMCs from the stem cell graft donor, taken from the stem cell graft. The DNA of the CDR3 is TGCAGTGCTAGGACTGTACAGGGCAACTTCTACAATGAGCAGTTCTTC. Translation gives CSARTVQGNFYNEQFF.